Following are 31 T cell receptor beta chains from one sample sequenced in a study of T cells after yellow fever vaccination. TCRdb reprocessed the 5' RACE reads via MiXCR and lists one record per CDR3 protein. In the table there are approximately 600,000 distinct CDR3 sequences, more than 9% of which are singletons. The starting material was PBMCs, obtained on the day of the yellow fever booster vaccination. Receptors originate from a man younger than 45 who received the YFV17D yellow fever vaccine.

The chain carries TRBV18 and TRBJ2-2; TRBD1 matches 8 bases. The CDR3 is made up of 16 amino acids. The ends lost 4 bases at V and 2 bases at J; junction bases unmatched: 6. Germline V gives CDR1 KGHSH, CDR2 LQKENI. Here the CDR3 reads CASSRSDRDNTGELFF. The CDR3 DNA reads as TGTGCCAGCTCACGATCGGACAGGGACAACACCGGGGAGCTGTTTTTT.

This clonotype appeared a few times. This chain connects TRBV20-1 to TRBJ2-5; no clear D gene. Germline CDR1 and CDR2: DFQATT and SNEGSKA (reference sequence). Deletions cut 7 bases from V and 5 bases from J, with 14 bases between. The CDR3 contains 12 residues. The CDR3 loop is CSVMAPAETQYF. CDR3 DNA sequence: TGCAGTGTCATGGCCCCGGCGGAGACCCAGTACTTC.

This clonotype was counted a few times. This chain uses TRBV6-2 or TRBV6-3 with TRBJ1-5, with TRBD1 matching over 7 bases. Germline V gene sequence: CDR1 MNHEY, CDR2 SVGEGT. The CDR3 has 16 amino acids. With V trimmed by 6 bases and J by 6 bases, 14 bases remained unmatched. CDR3 amino acids: CASSYRGIMGSQPQHF. The CDR3 region has the DNA TGTGCCAGCAGCTACAGGGGAATTATGGGGAGTCAGCCCCAGCATTTT.

This rearrangement joins TRBV5-1 to TRBJ2-5; perhaps TRBD1 as D (6 bases). The CDR3 is 14 amino acids. Germline CDR1 and CDR2: SGHRS and YFSETQ. Trimming removed 2 bases from V and 7 bases from J, with 15 bases in between. CDR3 sequence (DNA): TGCGCCAGCAGCTTATTACAGGGAAGGGGGACCCAGTACTTC. Translated: CASSLLQGRGTQYF.

This clonotype was seen more than once but under ten times. The gene calls are TRBV5-1 and TRBJ1-1; perhaps TRBD1 as D (5 bases). The ends were cut back, 7 bases at V and 0 bases at J, with 13 bases in the middle. CDR3 length: 14 amino acids. Germline CDR1 is SGHRS and CDR2 is YFSETQ. DNA of the CDR3: TGCGCCAGCTGCCCGGGGCTGTTGAACACTGAAGCTTTCTTT. Translating gives CASCPGLLNTEAFF.

V and J are TRBV6-1 and TRBJ1-1, with 8 nucleotides matching TRBD1. The J segment lost 0 bases and the V segment lost 10 bases, leaving 7 bases of the junction unmatched. The CDR3 runs to 14 residues. CDR1 and CDR2 from the germline V gene are MNHNS and SASEGT. The CDR3 region has the DNA TGTGCCACCAGCCAGGGGGCCTTGAACACTGAAGCTTTCTTT. Amino acid sequence: CATSQGALNTEAFF.

This clonotype was found a few times. The chain has TRBV18 and TRBJ2-7; tentatively, D is TRBD2 (5 bases). Germline CDR1 reads KGHSH; CDR2 reads LQKENI. The CDR3 runs 12 residues. The V end was cut by 3 bases, the J end by 6 bases, with 9 bases between. This chain's CDR3 is CASSPDAGEQYF. In DNA, the CDR3 is TGTGCCAGCTCACCTGATGCGGGCGAGCAGTACTTC.

This chain connects TRBV5-1 to TRBJ1-1, with TRBD1 matching 9 bases. Trimming cost V 0 bases and J 4 bases; bases outside gene matches: 4. Germline V gene data show CDR1 as SGHRS and CDR2 as YFSETQ. The CDR3 extends over 15 amino acids. Written as DNA, the CDR3 is TGCGCCAGCAGCTTGGACCCGACAGGGGGCACTGAAGCTTTCTTT. Translation gives CASSLDPTGGTEAFF.

This clonotype occurred many times. The genes are TRBV7-2 and TRBJ2-7; D might be TRBD1 or TRBD2, each matching 5 bases. This CDR3 contains 15 residues. V dropped 1 base and J dropped 2 bases, with 12 bases sitting between them. CDR1 is SGHTA and CDR2 is FQGNSA in the germline V gene. The CDR3 here is CASSLGQGPPYEQYF. Written as DNA, the CDR3 is TGTGCCAGCAGCTTAGGGCAGGGACCACCCTACGAGCAGTACTTC.

This clonotype was counted a few times. The chain is built from TRBV9 and TRBJ2-1; 12 positions agree with TRBD2. Germline CDR1 and CDR2: SGDLS and YYNGEE. The J segment lost 9 bases and the V segment lost 4 bases, leaving 8 bases of the junction unmatched. CDR3 length: 15 amino acids. CDR3 sequence reads: CASSIRLAGVAEQFF. Written as DNA, the CDR3 is TGTGCCAGCAGCATAAGACTAGCGGGAGTAGCTGAGCAGTTCTTC.

The chain recombines TRBV6-1 with TRBJ2-7; 7 nucleotides align to TRBD2. Trimming at V came to 8 bases and at J to 0 bases, leaving 13 bases not matched to a gene. The length of the CDR3 is 16 residues. The germline CDR1 and CDR2 sequences are MNHNS and SASEGT. DNA of the CDR3: TGTGCCAGCCGAACCCCCAGCGGGGCAAGCTCCTACGAGCAGTACTTC. Its translation is CASRTPSGASSYEQYF.

The chain combines TRBV5-1 with TRBJ2-2; no reliable D call. Between the trimmed V and J ends, which lost 0 bases and 2 bases, there was a span of 8 bases. CDR1 is SGHRS and CDR2 is YFSETQ in the germline V gene. This CDR3 spans 15 amino acids. The DNA of the CDR3 is TGCGCCAGCAGCTTGGTACAGCTTAACACCGGGGAGCTGTTTTTT. Translated, it gives CASSLVQLNTGELFF.

The J gene is TRBJ2-6, the V gene TRBV6-2 or TRBV6-3, with D uncertain. This CDR3 region has 17 residues. Germline V CDR1 and CDR2: MNHEY, SVGEGT. V gave up 6 bases and J gave up 0 bases, with 15 bases separating them. The CDR3: CASSPLRSSSGANVLTF. The CDR3 bases are TGTGCCAGCAGCCCTTTACGCAGTAGCTCTGGGGCCAACGTCCTGACTTTC.

This clonotype has only a few counts. J is TRBJ2-2 and V is TRBV27; a weak D match, TRBD1 (6 bases). Trimming cost V 5 bases and J 6 bases, with 16 bases left between them. Germline V gives CDR1 MNHEY, CDR2 SMNVEV (reference sequence). This CDR3 is built from 15 residues. Written as DNA, the CDR3 is TGTGCCAGCAGTACTTATCAGGGGAGCTCCGGGGAGCTGTTTTTT. Its protein product is CASSTYQGSSGELFF.

This clonotype was seen at least ten times. The chain couples TRBV7-2 to TRBJ2-7; 7 bases fit TRBD2. This CDR3 contains 15 residues. J was trimmed by 1 base and V by 5 bases; bases with no gene match: 8. Germline V gene data show CDR1 as SGHTA and CDR2 as FQGNSA. This CDR3 is CASSPSGRGSYEQYF. CDR3 sequence (DNA): TGTGCCAGCAGCCCCTCTGGGAGGGGTTCCTACGAGCAGTACTTC.

This clonotype occurred many times. The chain carries TRBV28 and TRBJ2-2; 10 positions match TRBD1. After removal of 7 bases from V and 3 bases from J, the junction contained 5 bases not matched to a gene. Per the germline V gene, CDR1 is MDHEN and CDR2 is SYDVKM. The CDR3 is made up of 15 amino acids. CDR3 in DNA: TGTGCCAGCATTGCGGGACAGGGGTACACCGGGGAGCTGTTTTTT. It specifies CASIAGQGYTGELFF. The whole variable domain, remainder taken from reference TRBV28 and TRBJ2-2, is DVKVTQSSRYLVKRTGEKVFLECVQDMDHENMFWYRQDPGLGLRLIYFSYDVKMKEKGDIPEGYSVSREKKERFSLILESASTNQTSMYLCASIAGQGYTGELFFGEGSRLTVL.

This clonotype was seen repeatedly, ten times or more. This chain joins TRBV5-5 and TRBJ2-7, with 8 nucleotides matching TRBD2. The V gene's germline CDR1 is SGHKS and CDR2 YYEKEE (reference sequence). Trimming at V came to 5 bases and at J to 0 bases, leaving 7 bases not matched to a gene. The length of the CDR3 is 15 residues. In DNA, the CDR3 is TGTGCCAGCAGGCCGGGGGGGCCAAGCTCCTACGAGCAGTACTTC. Its translation is CASRPGGPSSYEQYF.

The chain is built from TRBV20-1 and TRBJ2-3, with 9 bases identical to TRBD2. Germline V gives CDR1 DFQATT, CDR2 SNEGSKA (reference sequence). V trimming: 2 bases; J trimming: 4 bases; junction bases outside the gene matches: 10. This CDR3 is built from 16 residues. The CDR3 bases are TGCAGTGCTAGACTGTTAGCGGGAGTTTTCGCAGATACGCAGTATTTT. Encoded protein: CSARLLAGVFADTQYF.

The chain combines TRBV4-3 with TRBJ2-1; 8 positions match TRBD2. Trimming at V came to 4 bases and at J to 9 bases, leaving 8 bases not matched to a gene. The CDR3 extends over 14 amino acids. Germline assignment: CDR1 LGHNA and CDR2 YSLEER. CDR3 loop: CASSPGGGRFEQFF. CDR3 sequence (DNA): TGCGCCAGCAGCCCCGGGGGGGGTCGGTTTGAGCAGTTCTTC.

This clonotype was detected only a few times. This chain joins TRBV19 and TRBJ1-1, with D unclear. With 7 bases removed from V and 3 bases from J, the gap between germline ends came to 15 bases. This CDR3 contains 14 residues. Germline V lookup: CDR1 LNHDA, CDR2 SQIVND (reference sequence). CDR3 sequence (DNA): TGTGCCAGTATAGACCTATCGACCTACACTGAAGCTTTCTTT. This codes for CASIDLSTYTEAFF.

The chain is built from TRBV20-1 and TRBJ1-6, with a possible D match to TRBD1 (6 bases). V lost 5 bases, J lost 12 bases, and 17 bases lay in between. This CDR3 is built from 13 residues. CDR1 is DFQATT and CDR2 is SNEGSKA in the germline V gene (reference sequence). The CDR3 loop is CSAPVSPTGPLHF. DNA of the CDR3: TGCAGTGCTCCCGTGAGCCCGACAGGACCCCTCCACTTT.

With regard to this clonotype: Just one base apart from a much larger clone, this may be a read error. The chain couples TRBV5-1 to TRBJ2-2; the D gene could be TRBD1 or TRBD2 (5 bases each). The CDR3 covers 14 residues. Germline V lookup: CDR1 SGHRS, CDR2 YFSETQ. CDR3 nucleotides: TGCGCCAGCACCGCGACAGAAAACACCGGGAAGCTGTTTTTT. This codes for CASTATENTGKLFF.

The chain recombines TRBV28 with TRBJ2-5; D is undetermined. Germline CDR1 MDHEN, CDR2 SYDVKM. The CDR3 has 12 amino acids. The V gene lost 1 base and the J gene lost 5 bases, with 5 bases spanning the gap. The CDR3 loop is CASSLLDETQYF. The CDR3, as DNA: TGTGCCAGCAGTTTATTGGACGAGACCCAGTACTTC.

This rearrangement joins TRBV20-1 to TRBJ2-7, with D unclear. Between the trimmed V and J ends, which lost 6 bases and 1 base, there was a span of 16 bases. The CDR3 is made up of 14 amino acids. The germline gives CDR1 DFQATT, CDR2 SNEGSKA (reference sequence). The CDR3 protein is CSAQLGGPSYEQYF. For the CDR3, the DNA is TGCAGTGCACAGCTTGGCGGACCATCCTACGAGCAGTACTTC.

This clonotype was detected a few times. The chain recombines TRBV2 with TRBJ2-1, with a possible D match to TRBD2 (6 bases). Germline lookup yields CDR1 SNHLY and CDR2 FYNNEI. V lost 4 bases, J lost 6 bases, and 16 bases lay in between. The CDR3 is 15 residues long. The CDR3 DNA reads as TGTGCCAGCAGTGGCCCGGGAGCGGGTTTCAATGAGCAGTTCTTC. This encodes CASSGPGAGFNEQFF.

The gene calls are TRBV4-2 and TRBJ2-5; D might be TRBD2 (5 bases). The length of the CDR3 is 14 residues. Trimming removed 4 bases at V and 4 bases at J, with 13 bases between. Germline lookup yields CDR1 LGHNA and CDR2 YNFKEQ. The CDR3 protein is CASSPELGRETQYF. The CDR3 DNA reads as TGTGCCAGCAGCCCTGAGCTGGGGAGAGAGACCCAGTACTTC.

The chain joins TRBV4-1 to TRBJ2-2, with D possibly matching TRBD1 (5 bases). The ends were cut back, 2 bases at V and 5 bases at J, with 18 bases in the middle. The CDR3 contains 17 residues. CDR1 and CDR2 from the germline V gene are MGHRA and YSYEKL. Here the CDR3 DNA reads TGCGCCAGCAGCCAACTCGCCAGCACAAAGGGGACCGGGGAGCTGTTTTTT. Its translation: CASSQLASTKGTGELFF.

This clonotype was found many times. The genes are TRBV20-1 and TRBJ2-5; TRBD1 is a possible D gene (5 bases). Germline-derived CDR1 and CDR2 are DFQATT and SNEGSKA (reference sequence). Trimming shortened V by 6 bases and J by 3 bases, and 14 bases separated the two germline ends. The CDR3 extends over 13 amino acids. CDR3 in DNA: TGCAGTGCCTGGGTTCAGGGAAAAGAGACCCAGTACTTC. As protein: CSAWVQGKETQYF.

This clonotype showed up many times. The chain is built from TRBV11-2 and TRBJ2-1; tentatively, D is TRBD2 (6 bases). V was pared by 4 bases and J by 7 bases, with 11 bases between. The germline CDR1 and CDR2 sequences are SGHAT and FQNNGV. The CDR3 totals 13 residues. CDR3 sequence (DNA): TGTGCCAGCAGCTCGGGACTGTCGAATGAGCAGTTCTTC. Encoded protein: CASSSGLSNEQFF.

The CDR3 protein is CASSRTGTGDRTDTQYF. The DNA of the CDR3 is TGTGCCAGCAGCCGTACCGGGACAGGTGATCGGACAGATACGCAGTATTTT. V and J are TRBV7-2 and TRBJ2-3; TRBD1 matches at 8 bases. CDR1 and CDR2 (germline): SGHTA, FQGNSA. V trimming: 5 bases; J trimming: 3 bases; junction bases outside the gene matches: 13. The CDR3 runs 17 residues.

This clonotype was detected a few times. The rearrangement uses TRBV4-2 and TRBJ2-1, with D possibly called TRBD1 or TRBD2 (5 bases each). Germline assignment: CDR1 LGHNA and CDR2 YNFKEQ. The CDR3 runs to 16 residues. Trimming left V 0 bases short and J 5 bases short, with 14 bases between. CDR3 protein: CASSQDGKGRDNEQFF. In DNA, the CDR3 is TGTGCCAGCAGCCAAGACGGTAAGGGACGGGACAATGAGCAGTTCTTC.